This T cell receptor beta chain is drawn from a study of shared clonotypes between healthy human individuals. Study-wide results and limits: Incompleteness in sorted-subset sequencing, despite large depth, was shown by rarefaction.

Concerning this clone: Its antigen is still unknown.

In the naive CD8 group, cells lacked CD45RO and were positively selected for CCR7, so terminally differentiated effector memory CD45RA+ cells were left out. Each of the donors was a healthy adult who was HIV-negative and had not had a recent acute infection or vaccination. Adult Caucasians living in Nashville, Tennessee made up all of the donors. V lost 5 bases, J lost 2 bases, and 2 bases stayed unmatched. CDR3 length equals 15 residues. Germline V CDR1 and CDR2: MRHNA, SNTAGT. The assay was run at deep level. Data came from immunoSEQ multiplex PCR; TCRdb stores just in-frame clones and leaves some out. The sample lists about 580,000 clones, 95% to 98% occurring once.

The gene calls are TRBV6-4 and TRBJ2-3; 12 positions agree with TRBD2. This sequence was found in a man aged 30-40 years in good health. Sequencing was done on a sample of naive CD8+ T cells sorted from blood. CDR3 protein: CASSPSGRATDTQYF. CDR3 sequence (DNA): TGTGCCAGCAGTCCTAGCGGGAGGGCCACAGATACGCAGTATTTT.